The 22 T cell receptor beta chains given below trace back to one sample, sequenced in a study of CD8 T cells in ankylosing spondylitis. TCRdb redid the calling of the 5' RACE reads with MiXCR, one entry per CDR3 protein. The data hold more than 250,000 distinct CDR3 sequences, with roughly 10% observed a single time. Sequencing was carried out using blood, either unsorted or a sorted T cell fraction (not recorded which). These TCRs come from a female donor with ankylosing spondylitis or in good health (not recorded which).

This clonotype was recorded at least ten times. The chain links TRBV20-1 to TRBJ2-5; unclear D gene. V lost 5 bases and J 5 bases, leaving 9 bases between the germline ends. Germline assignment: CDR1 DFQATT and CDR2 SNEGSKA (reference sequence). This CDR3 has 11 residues. Here the CDR3 reads CSAPHRETQYF. For the CDR3, the DNA is TGCAGTGCTCCCCATCGGGAGACCCAGTACTTC.

This clonotype was detected many times. The rearrangement links TRBV7-8 to TRBJ1-3; D remains ambiguous. The CDR3 is 14 residues long. Looked up from germline, CDR1 is SGHVS and CDR2 is FQNEAQ. The V and J ends lost 1 base and 4 bases respectively, with 8 bases between them. The CDR3 spells CASSLGSDGNTIYF. The CDR3 DNA sequence: TGTGCCAGCAGCTTAGGGTCGGACGGAAACACCATATATTTT. Variable domain in full (rest from reference TRBV7-8 and TRBJ1-3): GAGVSQSPRYKVAKRGQDVALRCDPISGHVSLFWYQQALGQGPEFLTYFQNEAQLDKSGLPSDRFFAERPEGSVSTLKIQRTQQEDSAVYLCASSLGSDGNTIYFGEGSWLTVV.

On this clonotype: Given a much more abundant clone one base away, this may be a read error. The chain is built from TRBV7-8 and TRBJ1-1, with D possibly matching TRBD1 (6 bases). Deletions cut 5 bases from V and 10 bases from J, with 14 bases between. Germline-derived CDR1 and CDR2 are SGHVS and FQNEAQ. The CDR3 is 12 residues long. The CDR3 bases are TGTGCCAGCAGCAAACAGGGTGCTGTAGCTTTCTTT. This gives the protein CASSKQGAVAFF.

This clonotype was counted ten times or more. This chain joins TRBV5-1 and TRBJ2-3; D is possibly TRBD2 (6 bases). The CDR3 is 17 residues long. Germline V CDR1 and CDR2: SGHRS, YFSETQ. Between the trimmed V and J ends, which lost 3 bases and 5 bases, there was a span of 22 bases. The CDR3 loop is CASSYTGLGSGGDTQYF. CDR3 in DNA: TGCGCCAGCAGCTATACTGGTCTCGGTAGCGGAGGAGATACGCAGTATTTT.

V usage is TRBV7-3 and J usage is TRBJ2-7; 9 bases match TRBD2. The CDR3 covers 16 residues. J gave up 7 bases and V 5 bases, and 15 bases lay outside the gene matches. Germline values: CDR1 SGHTA, CDR2 FQGTGA. The CDR3 is CASSPRLAGAPREQYF. The DNA of the CDR3 is TGTGCCAGCAGCCCCCGGTTAGCGGGGGCCCCACGGGAGCAGTACTTC. The full variable domain, its missing parts supplied by reference TRBV7-3 and TRBJ2-7, is GAGVSQTPSNKVTEKGKYVELRCDPISGHTALYWYRQSLGQGPEFLIYFQGTGAADDSGLPNDRFFAVRPEGSVSTLKIQRTERGDSAVYLCASSPRLAGAPREQYFGPGTRLTVT.

Regarding this clonotype: This may stem from a read error, because a much larger clone lies one nucleotide away. The chain employs TRBV7-9 and TRBJ2-3; D is possibly TRBD2 (6 bases). The CDR3 runs to 15 residues. CDR1 is SEHNR and CDR2 is FQNEAQ in the germline V gene (reference sequence). The V end lost 8 bases, the J end lost 3 bases, and 18 bases lay between the germline ends. In nucleotides, the CDR3 is TGTGCCAGCGGCACGGACTGGGCGGGGACAGATACGCAGTATTTT. Its translation: CASGTDWAGTDTQYF.

This clonotype was counted at least ten times. In DNA form, the CDR3 reads TGTGCCAGCATCCCAGGGGGCGCCTACACAGATACGCAGTATTTT. Residues: CASIPGGAYTDTQYF. This chain connects TRBV5-5 to TRBJ2-3, with 8 bases identical to TRBD1. Germline V lookup: CDR1 SGHKS, CDR2 YYEKEE (reference sequence). Trimming at V came to 6 bases and at J to 2 bases, leaving 8 bases not matched to a gene. The CDR3 is 15 residues long.

In this sample, this clonotype turned up many times. At one end the junction does not follow the germline gene, possibly because of a read error. The chain links TRBV5-1 to TRBJ2-2, with 7 bases fitting TRBD1. From germline, CDR1 is SGHRS and CDR2 YFSETQ. CDR3 size: 15 residues. The CDR3 is CASSLGTANTGELFF. The CDR3 DNA is TGTGCCAGCAGTTTAGGGACAGCGAACACCGGGGAGCTGTTTTTT.

This clonotype was seen ten or more times. The J gene is TRBJ2-1, the V gene TRBV15; the D gene could be TRBD1 or TRBD2 (5 bases each). This CDR3 comprises 14 residues. Germline V gene data show CDR1 as LNHNV and CDR2 as YYDKDF (reference sequence). V was cut by 2 bases and J by 11 bases, with 16 bases left in between. The CDR3 nucleotides read TGTGCCACCAGCAGAACCGGGACCTACCCCCAGCAGTTCTTC. Protein sequence: CATSRTGTYPQQFF.

The chain recombines TRBV20-1 with TRBJ2-5, with D possibly matching TRBD2 (6 bases). This CDR3 has 14 amino acids. Trimming cost V 6 bases and J 5 bases, with 19 bases left between them. Germline V lookup: CDR1 DFQATT, CDR2 SNEGSKA (reference sequence). This chain's CDR3 is CSARTGSNVETQYF. For the CDR3, the DNA is TGCAGTGCCAGGACCGGGAGTAACGTGGAGACCCAGTACTTC.

Ten or more counts support this clonotype. This sequence joins TRBV7-2 and TRBJ2-7, with D possibly matching TRBD1 (6 bases). The germline V and J ends were trimmed by 8 bases and 3 bases, with 11 bases remaining between them. Germline V gene lookup returns CDR1 SGHTA and CDR2 FQGNSA. The CDR3 has 12 residues. CDR3 protein: CASWDNNYEQYF. As DNA, the CDR3 is TGTGCCAGCTGGGACAATAACTACGAGCAGTACTTC.

This clonotype has a count of ten or more. This rearrangement joins TRBV29-1 to TRBJ1-2; D is ambiguous. The CDR3 extends over 13 amino acids. Germline V gives CDR1 SQVTM, CDR2 ANQGSEA. The ends were cut back, 2 bases at V and 3 bases at J, with 10 bases in the middle. DNA of the CDR3: TGCAGCGTTGAACGGGGTGTAGACTATGGCTACACCTTC. The encoded protein is CSVERGVDYGYTF.

This clonotype was counted ten times or more. The rearrangement uses TRBV7-2 and TRBJ1-3; tentative D call: TRBD1 (6 bases). The germline gives CDR1 SGHTA, CDR2 FQGNSA. V lost 3 bases and J lost 7, with 16 bases in between. The CDR3 loop spans 15 amino acids. The CDR3 region is CASSFRGQPFNTIYF. The CDR3 DNA follows: TGTGCCAGCAGCTTTCGGGGGCAGCCCTTTAACACCATATATTTT.

The chain uses TRBV18 and TRBJ2-4, with 8 nucleotides matching TRBD1. CDR1 is KGHSH and CDR2 is LQKENI in the germline V gene. With V trimmed by 6 bases and J by 9 bases, 4 bases remained unmatched. This CDR3 is built from 12 residues. CDR3 residues: CASSSDRGIQYF. The DNA for the CDR3 is TGTGCCAGCTCTTCCGACAGGGGCATTCAGTACTTC.

This clonotype was seen repeatedly, ten times or more. V usage is TRBV4-2 and J usage is TRBJ2-3, with D uncertain. This CDR3 comprises 14 residues. The V end was cut by 1 base, the J end by 2 bases, with 7 bases between. Germline CDR1 is LGHNA and CDR2 is YNFKEQ. The CDR3 sequence: CASSQVDATDTQYF. CDR3 sequence (DNA): TGTGCCAGCAGCCAAGTTGATGCCACAGATACGCAGTATTTT.

Ten or more counts support this clonotype. This sequence joins TRBV29-1 and TRBJ2-7; 13 bases map to TRBD2. The CDR3 has 14 amino acids. The J segment lost 5 bases and the V segment lost 6 bases, leaving 7 bases of the junction unmatched. Germline CDR1 is SQVTM and CDR2 is ANQGSEA. CDR3 protein: CSVKGTSGTDEQYF. The CDR3 region has the DNA TGCAGCGTAAAAGGGACTAGCGGGACGGACGAGCAGTACTTC.

This clonotype was found many times. J is TRBJ1-2 and V is TRBV7-2; no reliable D call. V shed 0 bases and J shed 2 bases, with 16 bases lying between them. The length of the CDR3 is 17 residues. Germline V gene lookup returns CDR1 SGHTA and CDR2 FQGNSA. The CDR3 DNA is TGTGCCAGCAGCTTAGCTGGTGTGAGTGCCTCCAACTATGGCTACACCTTC. It specifies CASSLAGVSASNYGYTF.

The sample holds a few counts of this clonotype. The V and J genes are TRBV4-2 and TRBJ2-1; a weak D match, TRBD2 (6 bases). The germline V and J ends were trimmed by 0 bases and 6 bases, with 12 bases remaining between them. CDR3 length: 15 amino acids. The germline CDR1 and CDR2 sequences are LGHNA and YNFKEQ. CDR3 in DNA: TGTGCCAGCAGCCAAGAGTCCCTGGGGGGCAATGAGCAGTTCTTC. This translates into CASSQESLGGNEQFF.

A few counts support this clonotype. V and J are TRBV12-3 or TRBV12-4 and TRBJ2-3; a weak D match, TRBD2 (6 bases). The CDR3 has 16 amino acids. Trimming cost V 7 bases and J 0 bases, with 17 bases left between them. The CDR3 nucleotides read TGTGCCAGCACCCAGAGGGACTGGTATAGCACAGATACGCAGTATTTT. Translated: CASTQRDWYSTDTQYF.

At least ten counts were recorded for this clonotype. This chain links TRBV12-3 or TRBV12-4 with TRBJ1-1, with D uncertain. Deletions cut 7 bases from V and 4 bases from J, with 13 bases between. The CDR3 extends over 13 amino acids. The CDR3 sequence: CASTPRASTEAFF. CDR3 nucleotides: TGTGCCAGCACCCCCCGGGCGAGCACTGAAGCTTTCTTT.

This clonotype was seen at least ten times. The CDR3 loop reads CASSFYPSGRARDEAFF. The CDR3 nucleotides read TGTGCCAGCAGCTTTTACCCGTCGGGCAGGGCGAGAGATGAAGCTTTCTTT. The chain combines TRBV7-9 with TRBJ1-1; the D gene is possibly TRBD1 (5 bases). Per the germline V gene, CDR1 is SEHNR and CDR2 is FQNEAQ (reference sequence). V was clipped by 3 bases and J by 7 bases, with 24 bases between them. This CDR3 region has 17 residues.

This clonotype was counted a few times. V and J are TRBV5-1 and TRBJ2-5; D may be TRBD2 (7 bases). CDR3 length: 15 residues. Germline V gene data show CDR1 as SGHRS and CDR2 as YFSETQ. V was trimmed by 7 bases and J by 4 bases, leaving 20 bases between them. CDR3 amino acids: CASYGGGAARETQYF. DNA of the CDR3: TGCGCCAGCTACGGTGGGGGGGCGGCCAGAGAGACCCAGTACTTC.